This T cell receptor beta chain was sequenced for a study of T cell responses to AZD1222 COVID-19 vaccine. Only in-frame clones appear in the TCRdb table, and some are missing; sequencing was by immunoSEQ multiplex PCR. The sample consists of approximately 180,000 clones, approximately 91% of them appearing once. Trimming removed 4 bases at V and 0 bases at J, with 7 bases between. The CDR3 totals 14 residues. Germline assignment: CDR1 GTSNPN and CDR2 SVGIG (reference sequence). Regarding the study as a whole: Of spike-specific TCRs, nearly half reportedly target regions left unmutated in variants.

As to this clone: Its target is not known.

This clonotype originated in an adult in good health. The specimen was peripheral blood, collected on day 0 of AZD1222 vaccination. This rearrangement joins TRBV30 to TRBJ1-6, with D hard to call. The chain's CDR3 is CAWTRRSYNSPLHF. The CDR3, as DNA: TGTGCCTGGACACGACGCTCCTATAATTCACCCCTCCACTTT.